The subject of this entry is one T cell receptor beta chain. Its antigen is unidentified. The ends were cut back, 3 bases at V and 7 bases at J, with 7 bases in the middle. Germline CDR1 and CDR2: SGHTA and FQGNSA. The CDR3 is 12 residues long. This record comes from a study of shared clonotypes between healthy human individuals. Data came from immunoSEQ multiplex PCR; TCRdb stores just in-frame clones and leaves some out. The data show 2,100,000 or so clones, around 95% seen once. General study points: Exclusively blood specimens were collected; tissue repertoires likely differ. Estimated richness values were generally larger in naive subsets than in memory subsets.

Sequenced material: naive CD4+ T cells sorted from blood. Subset meaning: CD45RA+ positively selected. The chain recombines TRBV7-2 with TRBJ2-1; a possible D gene is TRBD1 (6 bases). This clonotype was obtained from a man aged 18 to 30 in good health. For the CDR3, the DNA is TGTGCCAGCAGCTTCCAGGGGAATGAGCAGTTCTTC. It translates to CASSFQGNEQFF.